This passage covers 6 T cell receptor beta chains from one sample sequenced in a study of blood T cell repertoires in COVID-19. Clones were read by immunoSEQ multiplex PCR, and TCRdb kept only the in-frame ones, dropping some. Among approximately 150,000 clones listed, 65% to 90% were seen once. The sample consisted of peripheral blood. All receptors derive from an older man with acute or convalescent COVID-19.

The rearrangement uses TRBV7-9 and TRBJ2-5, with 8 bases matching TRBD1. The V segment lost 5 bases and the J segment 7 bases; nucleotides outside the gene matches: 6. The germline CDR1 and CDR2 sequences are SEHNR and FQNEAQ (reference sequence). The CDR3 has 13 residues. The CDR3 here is CASSPGGAGTQYF. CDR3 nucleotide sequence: TGTGCCAGCAGCCCAGGGGGCGCTGGGACCCAGTACTTC.

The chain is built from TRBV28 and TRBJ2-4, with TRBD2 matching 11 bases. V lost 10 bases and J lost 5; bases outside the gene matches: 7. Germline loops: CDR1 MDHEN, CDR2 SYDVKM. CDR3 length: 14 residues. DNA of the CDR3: TGTGCCATCACAACGGGACTAGCGGAAAACATTCAGTACTTC. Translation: CAITTGLAENIQYF.

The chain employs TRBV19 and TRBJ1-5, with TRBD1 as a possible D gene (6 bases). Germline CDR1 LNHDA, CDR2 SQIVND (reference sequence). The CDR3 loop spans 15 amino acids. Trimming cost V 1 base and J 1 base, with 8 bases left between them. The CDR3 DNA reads TGTGCCAGTAGTATAGGGACAGTAAGCAATCAGCCCCAGCATTTT. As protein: CASSIGTVSNQPQHF.

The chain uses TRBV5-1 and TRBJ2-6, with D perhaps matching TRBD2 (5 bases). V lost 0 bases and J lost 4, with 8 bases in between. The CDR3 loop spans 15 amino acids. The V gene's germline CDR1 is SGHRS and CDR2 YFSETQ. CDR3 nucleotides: TGCGCCAGCAGCTTGGATGGGAGCGGGGCCAACGTCCTGACTTTC. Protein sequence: CASSLDGSGANVLTF.

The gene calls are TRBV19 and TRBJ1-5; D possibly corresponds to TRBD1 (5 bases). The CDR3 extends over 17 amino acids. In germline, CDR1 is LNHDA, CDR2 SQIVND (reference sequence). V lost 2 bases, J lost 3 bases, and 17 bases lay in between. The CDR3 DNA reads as TGTGCCAGTAGTATACTGGGGCGTGGGGCAGACAATCAGCCCCAGCATTTT. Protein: CASSILGRGADNQPQHF. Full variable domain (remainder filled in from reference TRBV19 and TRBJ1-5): DGGITQSPKYLFRKEGQNVTLSCEQNLNHDAMYWYRQDPGQGLRLIYYSQIVNDFQKGDIAEGYSVSREKKESFPLTVTSAQKNPTAFYLCASSILGRGADNQPQHFGDGTRLSIL.

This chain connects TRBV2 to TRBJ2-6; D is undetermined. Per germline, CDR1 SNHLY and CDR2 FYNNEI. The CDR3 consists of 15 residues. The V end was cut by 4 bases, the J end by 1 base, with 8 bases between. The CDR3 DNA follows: TGTGCCAGCAGTGGTGACTCTTCTGGGGCCAACGTCCTGACTTTC. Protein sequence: CASSGDSSGANVLTF.